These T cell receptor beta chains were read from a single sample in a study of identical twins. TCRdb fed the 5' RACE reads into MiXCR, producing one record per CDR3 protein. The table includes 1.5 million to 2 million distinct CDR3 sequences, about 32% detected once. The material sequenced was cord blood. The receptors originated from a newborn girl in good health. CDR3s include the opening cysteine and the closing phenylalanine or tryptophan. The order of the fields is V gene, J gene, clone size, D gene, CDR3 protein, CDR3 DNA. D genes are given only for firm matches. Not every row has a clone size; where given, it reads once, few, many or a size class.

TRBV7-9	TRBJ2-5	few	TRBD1	CASSSNGQDQETQYF	TGTGCCAGCAGCTCCAATGGACAGGATCAAGAGACCCAGTACTTC
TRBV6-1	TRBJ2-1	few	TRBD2	CASRPGLAVFYNEQFF	TGTGCCAGCAGGCCCGGACTAGCGGTCTTCTACAATGAGCAGTTCTTC
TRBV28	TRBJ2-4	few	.	CASSFPKDSLAKNIQYF	TGTGCCAGCAGTTTCCCCAAAGACAGTTTAGCCAAAAACATTCAGTACTTC
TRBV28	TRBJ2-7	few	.	CASTKHYEQYF	TGTGCCAGCACCAAACACTACGAGCAGTACTTC
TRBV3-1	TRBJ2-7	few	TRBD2	CASSQAGGYNEQYF	TGTGCCAGCAGCCAAGCGGGGGGGTACAATGAGCAGTACTTC
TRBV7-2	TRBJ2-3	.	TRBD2	CASKLAEATDTQYF	TGTGCCAGCAAACTAGCGGAGGCCACAGATACGCAGTATTTT
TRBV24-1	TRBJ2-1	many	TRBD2	CATSDLAGAGSDEQFF	TGTGCCACCAGTGATTTAGCGGGAGCTGGGTCCGATGAGCAGTTCTTC
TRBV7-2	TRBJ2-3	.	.	CASTRGGDTQYF	TGTGCCAGCACCCGGGGAGGAGATACGCAGTATTTT
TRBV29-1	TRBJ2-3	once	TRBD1	CSADRDQGDTQYF	TGCAGCGCCGACAGGGACCAGGGAGATACGCAGTATTTT
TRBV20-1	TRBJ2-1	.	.	CSAPFTYNEQFF	TGCAGTGCCCCCTTTACCTACAATGAGCAGTTCTTC
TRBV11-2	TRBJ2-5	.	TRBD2	CASSTRLAGKETQYF	TGTGCCAGCAGCACCCGACTAGCGGGGAAGGAGACCCAGTACTTC
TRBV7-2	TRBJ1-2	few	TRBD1	CASNPGQGLIRYGYTF	TGTGCCAGCAACCCAGGACAGGGACTAATCCGCTATGGCTACACCTTC
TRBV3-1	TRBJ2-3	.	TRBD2	CASSQVGRGGPDTQYF	TGTGCCAGCAGCCAAGTGGGGCGGGGGGGCCCAGATACGCAGTATTTT
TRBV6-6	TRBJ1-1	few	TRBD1	CASSRRGTGEAFF	TGTGCCAGCAGCCGACGAGGGACAGGGGAAGCTTTCTTT
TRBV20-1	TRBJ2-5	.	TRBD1	CSARNDRVGNEQYF	TGCAGTGCTAGAAACGACAGGGTGGGGAATGAGCAGTACTTC